This T cell receptor (beta chain) stems from a study of T cell clonality in common variable immunodeficiency (dated by TCRdb to 2014 to 2015). Overall study results and their limits: TCRbeta clonality was higher in CVID subjects than in healthy controls (t-test p = 0.018), and the increase was most characteristic of about a third of subjects. Healthy controls shared more TCRbeta clones with each other than CVID subjects shared among themselves (p < 0.0001). Patient heterogeneity within the CVID cohort put limits on correlating repertoire features with clinical complications. Fewer deletions and N-nucleotide insertions were reportedly observed in CVID TCRbeta sequences, and highly modified clones with 13 or more V deletions were reportedly absent from CVID TCRbeta sequences. Although equal DNA input was used, an average of roughly 80,000 unique sequences per sample was obtained for controls, compared with approximately 30,000 for CVID samples. It was noted by the authors that sequencing of the repertoires of T cell subpopulations would be needed to clarify the cause of the increased clonality in CVID.

Diagnosis of CVID followed standard criteria, namely serum IgG, IgA and/or IgM below the normal range together with specific antibody deficiency. A total of 44 subjects (approximately 15 female and roughly 30 male; age range roughly 9 to 70 years, mean age around 40) were included in the CVID group. Predominantly Caucasian heritage was noted among both the CVID patients and the healthy controls. At the time of study participation, every CVID subject had been on replacement immunoglobulin therapy for at least one year. At the time of blood collection, no CVID subject was ill or was being treated with immunomodulatory or immunosuppressive medication. Heparinized peripheral whole blood samples of about 5 to 8 ml were collected from each donor. TCRbeta CDR3 repertoires were sequenced from genomic DNA of adults with common variable immune deficiency (CVID) and healthy adult controls. Diluted blood was density-centrifuged over Hypaque 1077 or Ficoll-Paque to isolate peripheral blood mononuclear cells. Unsorted mononuclear cells served as the source of genomic DNA, which was extracted either by Qiagen column purification or by a centrifugation-based method.

For sequencing, equivalent amounts of genomic DNA were input from CVID and control samples. For every sample, a 60 bp segment covering the rearranged TCRbeta CDR3 region was amplified and then sequenced. The immunoSEQ assay, a bias-corrected multiplex PCR combined with high-throughput sequencing, was used for TCRbeta amplification. The original pipeline was this. Every unique nucleotide sequence counted as a clone and was annotated with V, D and J genes, copy number and frequency. Sequences were labeled productive if in frame, and non-productive if out of frame or containing stop codons. Clonality was calculated from Shannon's entropy as previously described. The predicted amino acid sequences of productive clones were used to derive mean CDR3 Kyte-Doolittle hydropathy. Using the R hclust function, scaled V gene usage was clustered hierarchically with Manhattan distance and complete linkage. Clone sharing by CDR3 amino acid sequence was assessed by resampling 12 repertoires per group over 100 rounds. The repertoires were screened for around 70 published EBV-specific TCRbeta sequences and approximately 230 published CMV-specific TCRbeta sequences. Analysis left out two CVID samples that produced under 10,000 sequences, so roughly 45 CVID repertoires remained. TCRdb's version of the immuneACCESS table is confined to in-frame rearrangements and falls short of the full clone set. An unresolved V gene accounts for under half of the shortfall where checked; the remainder is of unknown origin. The V and J calls and clone size come from that table; D and trimming were worked out from the DNA. The table puts about 25,000 clones in this sample, none counted just once. Clones ranked in the top ten supply more than 3.5% of the sample.

A distance of 11 bases separates the germline ends of V and J, which lose 0 bases and 5 bases respectively. CDR1 and CDR2 are read off the germline V gene as SGHRS and YFSETQ. The CDR3 spans 14 residues, from the cysteine through the phenylalanine. Sequencing covers 33 bases of the CDR3, shown here with the frame starting at base 1. This clone was picked up a small number of times. Its target antigen remains unknown. The sequenced fragment ends 3 residues before the CDR3 boundary, so the rest is inferred from the germline J gene. Sequences were obtained from peripheral blood mononuclear cells. The clonotype comes from a human donor with common variable immunodeficiency. Rearrangement joined TRBV5-1 to TRBJ2-5; a confident D gene designation cannot be given. For the CDR3, the sequence is CASSLAGSRETQYF. CDR3 DNA, as far as it was read: TGCGCCAGCAGCTTGGCCGGGTCCCGCGAGACC.